Below are 23 T cell receptor beta chains sequenced from a single sample in a study of beta chain features in type 1 diabetes. Points from the study as a whole: TCRB CDR3 length was moderately but significantly reduced in all four CD4+ subsets of Type 1 diabetes patients.

The authors reverse transcribed all of the isolated RNA, so sequencing captured expressed TCRB transcripts. Libraries were prepared by immunoSEQ multiplex PCR; TCRdb keeps only in-frame clonotypes and omits some of them. The sample has about 160,000 clones, about 8.3% seen once. For these TCRs, the target antigens are not known. Sequenced material: central memory CD4+ T cells from blood. The receptor source for this set is a woman aged 18 to 35 with type 1 diabetes.

There are a few counts of this clone. Since a much larger clone is just one base distant, this may be a read error. The gene calls are TRBV7-8 and TRBJ1-2; D is possibly TRBD1 (5 bases). Per the germline V gene, CDR1 is SGHVS and CDR2 is FQNEAQ. This CDR3 contains 13 residues. Between the trimmed V and J ends, which lost 0 bases and 4 bases, there was a span of 6 bases. The CDR3 region has the DNA TGTGCCAGCAGCTTAGCAGGGGTCTATGGCTACACCTTC. This encodes CASSLAGVYGYTF.

This clone has a handful of counts. The chain links TRBV19 to TRBJ2-1, with D perhaps TRBD2 (5 bases). Germline V gives CDR1 LNHDA, CDR2 SQIVND (reference sequence). Trimming stripped 7 bases from V and 2 bases from J, with 15 bases between. The CDR3 consists of 15 residues. As DNA, the CDR3 is TGTGCCAGTAAGAGGGAACTAGTTCCCTACAATGAGCAGTTCTTC. This translates into CASKRELVPYNEQFF.

This sequence joins TRBV27 and TRBJ1-2; D call uncertain. CDR3 length equals 15 residues. Trimming removed 5 bases at V and 6 bases at J, with 19 bases between. Germline V gene lookup returns CDR1 MNHEY and CDR2 SMNVEV (reference sequence). The CDR3 DNA sequence: TGTGCCAGCAGTAGAACCTTACAGACCCCGGATGGCTACACCTTC. Translating gives CASSRTLQTPDGYTF.

A few counts support this clone. The chain carries TRBV5-6 and TRBJ1-6; D is possibly TRBD1 (6 bases). The CDR3 runs 16 residues. V lost 5 bases, J lost 6 bases, and 18 bases lay in between. CDR1 SGHDT and CDR2 YYEEEE come from the germline V gene. CDR3 region: CASSKDSHLPNSPLHF. The CDR3 DNA follows: TGTGCCAGCAGTAAGGACAGCCATCTTCCTAATTCACCCCTCCACTTT.

This clone has just a few counts. This chain joins TRBV4-3 and TRBJ1-1; 7 bases match TRBD1. This CDR3 is 15 amino acids long. Germline loops: CDR1 LGHNA, CDR2 YSLEER. The trim removed 0 bases at V and 3 bases at J, leaving 4 bases unmatched. As DNA, the CDR3 is TGCGCCAGCAGCCAAGAGGAGGGGGCGGACACTGAAGCTTTCTTT. Amino acids: CASSQEEGADTEAFF.

This clone was picked up a small number of times. The V call is TRBV28, the J call TRBJ2-5; TRBD2 aligns across 10 bases. CDR3 length: 18 residues. The V gene end was trimmed by 3 bases and the J gene end by 5 bases; junction bases not matched to a gene: 15. The germline V gene has CDR1 MDHEN and CDR2 SYDVKM. CDR3 region: CASSFSSGSGGSGETQYF. The CDR3 nucleotides are TGTGCCAGCAGTTTTTCTAGCGGGAGTGGGGGTAGTGGGGAGACCCAGTACTTC.

The sample holds a few counts of this clone. The chain joins TRBV5-4 to TRBJ1-6, with 9 positions matching TRBD1. V trimming: 0 bases; J trimming: 4 bases; junction bases outside the gene matches: 5. CDR3 length: 17 amino acids. Germline values: CDR1 SGHNT, CDR2 YYREEE (reference sequence). DNA for the CDR3: TGTGCCAGCAGCTTGGGGGACAGGGACCCGTATAATTCACCCCTCCACTTT. Protein sequence: CASSLGDRDPYNSPLHF.

The chain joins TRBV28 to TRBJ1-2; D perhaps matches TRBD1 (5 bases). The length of the CDR3 is 15 residues. Germline lookup yields CDR1 MDHEN and CDR2 SYDVKM. Trimming cost V 2 bases and J 6 bases, with 16 bases left between them. This chain's CDR3 is CASSLGPAGIHGYTF. In DNA form, the CDR3 reads TGTGCCAGCAGTTTAGGACCCGCAGGGATCCATGGCTACACCTTC.

This clone was seen more than once but under ten times. The rearrangement links TRBV10-3 to TRBJ1-1; 9 nucleotides line up with TRBD1. With 8 bases clipped from V and 4 bases from J, the junction kept 5 bases outside the gene matches. The germline gives CDR1 ENHRY, CDR2 SYGVKD. The CDR3 runs to 13 residues. The CDR3 region has the DNA TGTGCCATCGGGAAGGACAGGGGCACTGAAGCTTTCTTT. Translating gives CAIGKDRGTEAFF.

This clone was counted only a few times. The chain is built from TRBV7-2 and TRBJ1-1, with D possibly TRBD1 on 5 matching bases. Germline-derived CDR1 and CDR2 are SGHTA and FQGNSA. This CDR3 comprises 13 residues. V shed 5 bases and J shed 3 bases, with 10 bases lying between them. CDR3 residues: CASSQDSYTEAFF. As DNA, the CDR3 is TGTGCCAGCAGCCAAGACAGCTACACTGAAGCTTTCTTT. Variable domain in full (rest from reference TRBV7-2 and TRBJ1-1): GAGVSQSPSNKVTEKGKDVELRCDPISGHTALYWYRQSLGQGLEFLIYFQGNSAPDKSGLPSDRFSAERTGGSVSTLTIQRTQQEDSAVYLCASSQDSYTEAFFGQGTRLTVV.

This clone has a handful of counts. The chain has TRBV7-9 and TRBJ2-5; tentatively, D is TRBD2 (5 bases). CDR3 size: 15 residues. Trimming removed 1 base at V and 1 base at J, with 10 bases between. The germline V gene encodes CDR1 SEHNR and CDR2 FQNEAQ (reference sequence). The CDR3, as DNA: TGTGCCAGCAGCTTAGTCTTGGACTTCCAAGAGACCCAGTACTTC. It specifies CASSLVLDFQETQYF.

The rearrangement uses TRBV19 and TRBJ2-2; weak D call: TRBD1 (5 bases). This CDR3 is 16 amino acids long. Trimming stripped 5 bases from V and 7 bases from J, with 20 bases between. In germline, CDR1 is LNHDA, CDR2 SQIVND (reference sequence). Here the CDR3 reads CASSLWAPQGNGELFF. The CDR3, as DNA: TGTGCCAGTAGTCTCTGGGCCCCCCAGGGAAACGGGGAGCTGTTTTTT.

This clone was detected a few times. The rearrangement links TRBV18 to TRBJ1-1; D unclear. V was cut by 3 bases and J by 7 bases, with 15 bases left in between. The germline V gene encodes CDR1 KGHSH and CDR2 LQKENI. This CDR3 has 14 residues. The CDR3 DNA follows: TGTGCCAGCTCACCGCCCTCAGGAAGGTTTGAAGCTTTCTTT. It codes for CASSPPSGRFEAFF.

In this sample, this clone turned up a few times. The V call is TRBV4-2, the J call TRBJ2-1; 9 nucleotides line up with TRBD2. Losses at the gene ends were 4 bases for V and 9 bases for J; bases not matched to a gene: 13. This CDR3 comprises 16 residues. The germline CDR1 and CDR2 sequences are LGHNA and YNFKEQ. CDR3 amino acids: CASSPGTSHSAREQFF. CDR3 DNA: TGTGCCAGCAGCCCGGGGACTAGCCATTCGGCTCGTGAGCAGTTCTTC.

This clone turned up a few times. The rearrangement uses TRBV5-1 and TRBJ2-7; 11 bases align to TRBD1. Per the germline V gene, CDR1 is SGHRS and CDR2 is YFSETQ. The CDR3 extends over 13 amino acids. V lost 6 bases, J lost 4 bases, and 3 bases stayed unmatched. CDR3 protein: CASNGQGAYEQYF. The CDR3 nucleotides read TGCGCCAGCAACGGACAGGGGGCTTACGAGCAGTACTTC.

The table lists this clone with a few counts. The CDR3 nucleotides are TGTGCCAGCTCACCCCCGACTAGCGGGGGGGCCGGTGAGCAGTTCTTC. Its translation is CASSPPTSGGAGEQFF. The chain has TRBV18 and TRBJ2-1, with 14 positions matching TRBD2. The J segment lost 9 bases and the V segment lost 3 bases, leaving 7 bases of the junction unmatched. CDR1 is KGHSH, CDR2 LQKENI, per germline. The CDR3 runs 16 residues.

The V call is TRBV6-5, the J call TRBJ2-5; no definite D call. CDR1 MNHEY and CDR2 SVGAGI come from the germline V gene. The V end was cut by 2 bases, the J end by 8 bases, with 12 bases between. The CDR3 has 13 amino acids. CDR3 amino acids: CASSYASEPTQYF. The CDR3 DNA reads TGTGCCAGCAGTTACGCCAGCGAGCCCACCCAGTACTTC.

This clone has only a few counts. V gene TRBV6-5 combines with J gene TRBJ2-3; D unclear. The length of the CDR3 is 16 residues. From germline, CDR1 is MNHEY and CDR2 SVGAGI. Trimming left V 2 bases short and J 0 bases short, with 12 bases between. CDR3 in amino acids: CASSYERWSSTDTQYF. The CDR3 bases are TGTGCCAGCAGTTACGAGAGATGGTCGAGCACAGATACGCAGTATTTT.

V and J are TRBV5-6 and TRBJ1-1; D is possibly TRBD1 (6 bases). In germline, CDR1 is SGHDT, CDR2 YYEEEE. The length of the CDR3 is 14 residues. V was pared by 5 bases and J by 6 bases, with 17 bases between. The CDR3 nucleotides read TGTGCCAGCAGTCTAAACAGGGTGGAATCTGAAGCTTTCTTT. This encodes CASSLNRVESEAFF.

The J gene is TRBJ2-5, the V gene TRBV6-6; D is uncertain. The V end was cut by 5 bases, the J end by 7 bases, with 8 bases between. CDR3 length equals 11 residues. Germline CDR1 and CDR2: MNHNY and SVGAGI (reference sequence). The CDR3 region has the DNA TGTGCCAGCAGTACTGTCGGGACCCAGTACTTC. It encodes CASSTVGTQYF.

This clone has just a few counts. V usage is TRBV7-9 and J usage is TRBJ2-3; 7 nucleotides align to TRBD1. This CDR3 region has 15 residues. V lost 3 bases and J lost 2; bases outside the gene matches: 5. Germline assignment: CDR1 SEHNR and CDR2 FQNEAQ (reference sequence). The CDR3, as DNA: TGTGCCAGCAGCTTTGGGACAGCCCCCACAGATACGCAGTATTTT. Encoded protein: CASSFGTAPTDTQYF.

This clone was observed a handful of times. The chain employs TRBV30 and TRBJ1-2; no firm D call. The V end was cut by 3 bases, the J end by 5 bases, with 13 bases between. Germline lookup yields CDR1 GTSNPN and CDR2 SVGIG (reference sequence). This CDR3 comprises 13 residues. The CDR3 spells CAWSPQAGYGYTF. In nucleotides, the CDR3 is TGTGCCTGGAGCCCCCAGGCGGGATATGGCTACACCTTC. The entire variable domain, with the rest obtained from reference TRBV30 and TRBJ1-2, is as follows: SQTIHQWPATLVQPVGSPLSLECTVEGTSNPNLYWYRQAAGRGLQLLFYSVGIGQISSEVPQNLSASRPQDRQFILSSKKLLLSDSGFYLCAWSPQAGYGYTFGSGTRLTVV.

This clone was observed once. This sequence joins TRBV7-9 and TRBJ2-7, with TRBD1 identical over 10 bases. The germline CDR1 and CDR2 sequences are SEHNR and FQNEAQ (reference sequence). This CDR3 is 15 amino acids long. J lost 7 bases, V lost 5 bases, and 11 bases had no gene match. For the CDR3, the DNA is TGTGCCAGCAGCGCCAGACAGGGGGCGCAGGAAGAGCAGTACTTC. As protein: CASSARQGAQEEQYF.